These 2 T cell receptor beta chains share one sample of origin, sequenced in a study of CD8 T cells in ankylosing spondylitis. Each CDR3 protein gets one entry after TCRdb re-called the 5' RACE reads with MiXCR. The sample lists 130,000 or so distinct CDR3 sequences; around 7% were seen once. Input material: blood, either unsorted or a sorted T cell fraction (not recorded which). The receptors derive from a male donor with ankylosing spondylitis or in good health (not recorded which).

This clonotype came up many times. This chain uses TRBV29-1 with TRBJ1-2, with D tentatively TRBD1 (5 bases). CDR1 and CDR2 from the germline V gene are SQVTM and ANQGSEA. Trimming took off 0 bases at V and 5 bases at J, with 7 bases between the two ends. This CDR3 has 12 residues. In DNA form, the CDR3 reads TGCAGCGTTGAAGAGGGGGTATATGGCTACACCTTC. Translated: CSVEEGVYGYTF.

This clonotype has a count of ten or more. In DNA, the CDR3 is TGTGCCAGCAGCTTAGCGTCTCCGGACACCGGGGAGCTGTTTTTT. Protein: CASSLASPDTGELFF. V usage is TRBV7-9 and J usage is TRBJ2-2; no definite D call. Germline V lookup: CDR1 SEHNR, CDR2 FQNEAQ (reference sequence). Trimming took 0 bases from V and 3 from J, leaving 8 bases between them. The CDR3 sequence is 15 residues long.